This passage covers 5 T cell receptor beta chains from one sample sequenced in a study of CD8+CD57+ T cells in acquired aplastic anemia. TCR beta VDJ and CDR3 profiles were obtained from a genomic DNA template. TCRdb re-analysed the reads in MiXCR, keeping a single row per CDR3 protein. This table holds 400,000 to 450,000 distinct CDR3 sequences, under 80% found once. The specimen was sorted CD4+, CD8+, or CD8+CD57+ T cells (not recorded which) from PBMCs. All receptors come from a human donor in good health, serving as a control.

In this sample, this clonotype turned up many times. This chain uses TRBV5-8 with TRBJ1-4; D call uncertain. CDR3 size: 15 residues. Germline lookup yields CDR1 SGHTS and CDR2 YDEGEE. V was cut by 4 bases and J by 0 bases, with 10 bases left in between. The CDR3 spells CASSIRHSTNEKLFF. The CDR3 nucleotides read TGTGCCAGCAGCATTCGACACTCAACTAATGAAAAACTGTTTTTT. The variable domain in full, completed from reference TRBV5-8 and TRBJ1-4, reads EAGVTQSPTHLIKTRGQQATLRCSPISGHTSVYWYQQALGLGLQFLLWYDEGEERNRGNFPPRFSGRQFPNYSSELNVNALELEDSALYLCASSIRHSTNEKLFFGSGTQLSVL.

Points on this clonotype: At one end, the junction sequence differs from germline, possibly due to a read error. As DNA, the CDR3 is TGTGCCAGGAGACAGGGCAGCTCCTACGAGCACTCCTTC. Its translation is CARRQGSSYEHSF. The rearrangement uses TRBV5-4 and TRBJ1-2; 7 bases are a match to TRBD1. CDR3 size: 13 residues. The germline V gene has CDR1 SGHNT and CDR2 YYREEE (reference sequence). Filled out from reference TRBV5-4 and TRBJ1-2, the complete variable domain reads ETGVTQSPTHLIKTRGQQVTLRCSSQSGHNTVSWYQQALGQGPQFIFQYYREEENGRGNFPPRFSGLQFPNYSSELNVNALELDDSALYLCARRQGSSYEHSFGSGTRLTVV.

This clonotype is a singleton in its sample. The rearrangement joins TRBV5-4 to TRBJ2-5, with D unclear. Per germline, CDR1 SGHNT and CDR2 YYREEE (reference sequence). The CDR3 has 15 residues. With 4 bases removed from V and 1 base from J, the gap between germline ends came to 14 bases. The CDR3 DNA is TGTGCCAGCAGCGTTGAGGCGAAGTTCCAAGAGACCCAGTACTTC. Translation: CASSVEAKFQETQYF.

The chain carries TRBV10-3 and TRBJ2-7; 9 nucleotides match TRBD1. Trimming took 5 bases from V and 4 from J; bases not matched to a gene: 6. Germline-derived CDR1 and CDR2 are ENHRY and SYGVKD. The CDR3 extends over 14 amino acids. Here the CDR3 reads CAISPGQGGYEQYF. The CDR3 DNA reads TGTGCCATCAGTCCGGGACAGGGAGGATACGAGCAGTACTTC.

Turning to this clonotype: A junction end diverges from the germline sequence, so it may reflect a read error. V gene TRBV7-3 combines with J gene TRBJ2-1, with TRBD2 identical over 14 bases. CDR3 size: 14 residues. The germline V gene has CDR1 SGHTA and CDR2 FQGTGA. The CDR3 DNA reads TGTGCCAGCAGCCCAACGGGACTAGCGGGGGACACCGGGTTC. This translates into CASSPTGLAGDTGF.